Below, 20 T cell receptor beta chains from the same sample are listed, as sequenced in a study of blood T cells in healthy people across ages. The use of a sample-barcoded 5' primer and a J-beta primer mix characterized a second PCR of about 7 to 12 cycles. Using its own MiXCR run on the 5' RACE reads, TCRdb lists one record per CDR3 protein. The sample yields 1,800,000 or so distinct CDR3 sequences, 30% to 40% seen once. The sample taken for sequencing was blood. The receptors stem from a human donor in good health.

This clonotype was picked up many times. This chain links TRBV7-9 with TRBJ2-7, with 10 bases that match TRBD1. This CDR3 region has 14 residues. Germline V lookup: CDR1 SEHNR, CDR2 FQNEAQ (reference sequence). Unmatched junction bases numbered 4, after V lost 5 bases and J lost 3 bases. This CDR3 reads CASSGRDRGYEQYF. The CDR3 region has the DNA TGTGCCAGCAGCGGCCGGGACAGGGGCTACGAGCAGTACTTC. The entire variable domain, with the rest obtained from reference TRBV7-9 and TRBJ2-7, is as follows: DTGVSQNPRHKITKRGQNVTFRCDPISEHNRLYWYRQTLGQGPEFLTYFQNEAQLEKSRLLSDRFSAERPKGSFSTLEIQRTEQGDSAMYLCASSGRDRGYEQYFGPGTRLTVT.

The chain is built from TRBV9 and TRBJ2-3; no reliable D call. The CDR3 is made up of 12 amino acids. V dropped 4 bases and J dropped 12 bases, with 15 bases sitting between them. The germline V gene encodes CDR1 SGDLS and CDR2 YYNGEE. In nucleotides, the CDR3 is TGTGCCAGCAGCCCCCCGGATCAAAATCAGTATTTT. Protein: CASSPPDQNQYF.

This chain connects TRBV5-1 to TRBJ2-1; maybe TRBD2 (6 bases). This CDR3 has 16 amino acids. Trimming shortened V by 4 bases and J by 7 bases, and 21 bases separated the two germline ends. Germline values: CDR1 SGHRS, CDR2 YFSETQ. The CDR3 loop is CASSQAGQDWRNEQFF. The CDR3 DNA sequence: TGCGCCAGCAGCCAGGCGGGGCAGGATTGGAGGAATGAGCAGTTCTTC.

The CDR3 nucleotides read TGCGCCAGCAGCCAAGACTACGGGGACTACGAGCAGTACTTC. Residues: CASSQDYGDYEQYF. The chain carries TRBV4-3 and TRBJ2-7; the D gene is possibly TRBD2 (5 bases). The V gene lost 0 bases and the J gene lost 3 bases, with 9 bases spanning the gap. Per the germline V gene, CDR1 is LGHNA and CDR2 is YSLEER. The CDR3 is 14 residues long.

This clonotype has ten or more counts. V is TRBV6-1 and J is TRBJ2-1; 10 nucleotides line up with TRBD1. V dropped 4 bases and J dropped 1; count of bases not matched to a gene: 7. CDR3 length: 17 residues. CDR1 is MNHNS and CDR2 is SASEGT in the germline V gene. CDR3 residues: CASSVRTGGISYNEQFF. The CDR3, as DNA: TGTGCCAGCAGTGTCCGGACAGGGGGTATTTCCTACAATGAGCAGTTCTTC.

This chain joins TRBV29-1 and TRBJ2-1, with D maybe TRBD1 (5 bases). V was cut by 6 bases and J by 10 bases, with 19 bases left in between. This CDR3 has 13 amino acids. Germline lookup yields CDR1 SQVTM and CDR2 ANQGSEA. The CDR3 loop reads CSVFDSYSYEQFF. CDR3 nucleotide sequence: TGCAGCGTATTCGACAGCTACTCCTACGAGCAGTTCTTC.

This clonotype has more than one count but fewer than ten. The V gene is TRBV5-1, the J gene TRBJ2-3; D is unclear. The length of the CDR3 is 14 residues. Germline CDR1 reads SGHRS; CDR2 reads YFSETQ. V lost 4 bases, J lost 0 bases, and 9 bases lay in between. Here the CDR3 reads CASSVTASTDTQYF. The CDR3 nucleotides are TGCGCCAGCAGCGTTACAGCTAGCACAGATACGCAGTATTTT.

The gene calls are TRBV14 and TRBJ1-2, with 9 bases that match TRBD1. Per the germline V gene, CDR1 is SGHDN and CDR2 is FVKESK. This CDR3 spans 20 amino acids. The J segment lost 0 bases and the V segment lost 4 bases, leaving 18 bases of the junction unmatched. This chain's CDR3 is CASSPLRGRQGDSANYGYTF. Here the CDR3 DNA reads TGTGCCAGCAGCCCTTTACGCGGTCGACAGGGGGATTCAGCTAACTATGGCTACACCTTC.

The CDR3 coding sequence is TGTGCCAGCAGACCTACAGGGGGCTGGCAGCCCCAGCATTTT. The encoded protein is CASRPTGGWQPQHF. The gene calls are TRBV6-1 and TRBJ1-5, with 9 bases identical to TRBD1. The length of the CDR3 is 14 residues. The junction had 7 bases not matched to a gene; V was cut back by 6 bases and J by 7 bases. CDR1 is MNHNS and CDR2 is SASEGT in the germline V gene.

This sequence joins TRBV29-1 and TRBJ2-7; perhaps D is TRBD1 or TRBD2 (5 bases each). This CDR3 comprises 13 residues. The V gene lost 8 bases and the J gene lost 0 bases, with 14 bases spanning the gap. The germline V gene has CDR1 SQVTM and CDR2 ANQGSEA. The CDR3 protein is CSYSGTNSYEQYF. Here the CDR3 DNA reads TGCAGCTATTCCGGGACCAACTCCTACGAGCAGTACTTC.

The DNA of the CDR3 is TGCAGTGCTAGAGGACAGGGAATCGTGAACACTGAAGCTTTCTTT. It yields the protein CSARGQGIVNTEAFF. This chain joins TRBV20-1 and TRBJ1-1; 7 bases match TRBD1. The germline CDR1 and CDR2 sequences are DFQATT and SNEGSKA (reference sequence). CDR3 length equals 15 residues. J gave up 0 bases and V 1 base, and 5 bases lay outside the gene matches.

In its sample, this clonotype was seen many times. The chain joins TRBV6-5 to TRBJ1-2, with D unresolved. V was shortened by 3 bases and J by 4 bases, with 9 bases between the two germline ends. There are 13 residues in the CDR3. Germline assignment: CDR1 MNHEY and CDR2 SVGAGI. Here the CDR3 DNA reads TGTGCCAGCAGTTATAGGCAGCCCTATGGCTACACCTTC. It is translated as CASSYRQPYGYTF.

The J gene is TRBJ2-7, the V gene TRBV12-3 or TRBV12-4; no firm D call. V was pared by 6 bases and J by 4 bases, with 13 bases between. This CDR3 comprises 13 residues. CDR3 DNA: TGTGCCAGCAGCCCTGCCGCAGAGTACGAGCAGTACTTC. Translation: CASSPAAEYEQYF.

V gene TRBV28 combines with J gene TRBJ2-7; D assignment may be TRBD1 or TRBD2 (6 bases each). With 7 bases removed from V and 3 bases from J, the gap between germline ends came to 25 bases. Germline V lookup: CDR1 MDHEN, CDR2 SYDVKM. CDR3 length equals 17 residues. The CDR3 loop reads CASKRLSGPGHRYEQYF. CDR3 in DNA: TGTGCCAGCAAAAGGTTAAGCGGGCCGGGACACCGCTACGAGCAGTACTTC.

This clonotype was seen a few times. This chain joins TRBV4-1 and TRBJ2-1, with a possible D match to TRBD2 (7 bases). Germline V gives CDR1 MGHRA, CDR2 YSYEKL. Trimming left V 4 bases short and J 1 base short, with 20 bases between. The length of the CDR3 is 18 residues. This CDR3 reads CASSPWPPRGASYNEQFF. CDR3 nucleotides: TGCGCCAGCAGCCCCTGGCCTCCACGGGGGGCATCCTACAATGAGCAGTTCTTC.

The chain combines TRBV12-3 or TRBV12-4 with TRBJ2-4, with D tentatively TRBD2 (5 bases). The end of the DNA aligns better with TRBJ2-7, so the J call may be wrong. This CDR3 has 15 residues. The CDR3 protein is CASSPDGIPPDEQYF. CDR3 DNA sequence: TGTGCCAGCAGTCCGGACGGGATCCCACCGGACGAGCAGTACTTC.

This chain links TRBV7-2 with TRBJ2-1, with 11 positions matching TRBD2. The CDR3 is 15 amino acids. J was trimmed by 6 bases and V by 6 bases; bases with no gene match: 7. Germline V lookup: CDR1 SGHTA, CDR2 FQGNSA. The CDR3 nucleotides are TGTGCCAGCAGGATAGCGGGGGGGCCTCGCAATGAGCAGTTCTTC. Encoded protein: CASRIAGGPRNEQFF.

CDR3 amino acids: CSALILGQGYYGYTF. In DNA, the CDR3 is TGCAGTGCCTTAATTCTGGGACAGGGTTACTATGGCTACACCTTC. The chain uses TRBV20-1 and TRBJ1-2, with 9 positions matching TRBD1. The CDR3 is made up of 15 amino acids. Germline CDR1 and CDR2: DFQATT and SNEGSKA (reference sequence). V was pared by 6 bases and J by 3 bases, with 11 bases of the junction left unmatched.

The chain links TRBV4-3 to TRBJ1-4; 9 bases line up with TRBD1. Germline loops: CDR1 LGHNA, CDR2 YSLEER. The CDR3 is 16 amino acids. The trim removed 0 bases at V and 8 bases at J, leaving 7 bases unmatched. The CDR3 here is CASSQDRGTGREKLFF. CDR3 bases: TGCGCCAGCAGCCAAGATAGGGGGACAGGGAGAGAAAAACTGTTTTTT.

This rearrangement joins TRBV20-1 to TRBJ2-5; 10 positions match TRBD2. V lost 4 bases and J lost 5; bases outside the gene matches: 10. The CDR3 covers 15 residues. CDR1 and CDR2 from the germline V gene are DFQATT and SNEGSKA (reference sequence). The chain's CDR3 is CSAIAGGLRWETQYF. CDR3 coding DNA: TGCAGTGCTATAGCGGGGGGACTAAGGTGGGAGACCCAGTACTTC.